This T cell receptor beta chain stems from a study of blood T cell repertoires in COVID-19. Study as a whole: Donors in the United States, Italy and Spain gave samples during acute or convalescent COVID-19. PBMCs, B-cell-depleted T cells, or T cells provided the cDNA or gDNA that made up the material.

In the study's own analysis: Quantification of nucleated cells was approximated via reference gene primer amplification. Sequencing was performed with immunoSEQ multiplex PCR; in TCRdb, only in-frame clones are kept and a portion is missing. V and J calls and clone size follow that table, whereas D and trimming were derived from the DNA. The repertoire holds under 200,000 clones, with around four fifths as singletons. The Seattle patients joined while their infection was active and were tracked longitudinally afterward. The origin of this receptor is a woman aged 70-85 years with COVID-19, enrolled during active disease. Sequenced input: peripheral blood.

This CDR3 reads CSVYRAQGSIDTQYF. CDR3 sequence (DNA): TGCAGCGTTTACAGGGCACAGGGTAGTATAGATACGCAGTATTTT. J is TRBJ2-3 and V is TRBV29-1; D is perhaps TRBD1 (6 bases). The CDR3 covers 15 residues. The ends were cut back, 5 bases at V and 5 bases at J, with 20 bases in the middle. In germline, CDR1 is SQVTM, CDR2 ANQGSEA.